This T cell receptor (beta chain) came from a study of PD-1 blockade in classical Hodgkin lymphoma. Points from the study as a whole: In CD4+ cells, TCR diversity went up significantly by C4D1, but in CD8+ cells it did not.

The germline gives CDR1 SGHTA, CDR2 FQGNSA. V gave up 4 bases and J gave up 4 bases, with 13 bases separating them. The CDR3 covers 14 residues. Points on this clone: Antigen: not known.

TCRdb keeps only in-frame clones here, not all; method: immunoSEQ multiplex PCR. Here the sample spans under 25,000 clones, around 74% being singletons. Specified time point: cycle 4 day 1 (C4D1), after more than five weeks of nivolumab. Every patient experienced relapse after autologous stem cell transplantation, and brentuximab vedotin exposure varied. Isolation of CD4+ T cells from thawed PBMCs was performed by magnetic negative selection. The material was CD4+ T cells from blood, obtained before the fourth cycle of nivolumab. The rearrangement joins TRBV7-2 to TRBJ1-1; no reliable D call. The receptor was derived from a human donor with classical Hodgkin lymphoma. The CDR3 DNA sequence: TGTGCCAGCAGCTCCGTACCGGGTACCACTGAAGCTTTCTTT. The encoded protein is CASSSVPGTTEAFF. Together with reference TRBV7-2 and TRBJ1-1, the CDR3 gives the full variable domain: GAGVSQSPSNKVTEKGKDVELRCDPISGHTALYWYRQSLGQGLEFLIYFQGNSAPDKSGLPSDRFSAERTGGSVSTLTIQRTQQEDSAVYLCASSSVPGTTEAFFGQGTRLTVV.